The 9 T cell receptor beta chains below come from one sample, sequenced in a study of blood T cells in healthy people across ages. A sample-barcoded 5' primer and a J-beta primer mix were used in a second PCR of about 7 to 12 cycles. TCRdb reprocessed the 5' RACE reads via MiXCR and lists one record per CDR3 protein. The sample yields about 580,000 distinct CDR3 sequences, roughly 48% seen once. Sequenced sample: blood. The receptors stem from an elderly man in good health.

This sequence joins TRBV5-1 and TRBJ1-2, with D possibly matching TRBD1 (6 bases). Germline CDR1 and CDR2: SGHRS and YFSETQ. V lost 0 bases and J lost 2, with 11 bases in between. CDR3 length: 15 residues. The DNA for the CDR3 is TGCGCCAGCAGCTTGGAAACAGGGATAAACTATGGCTACACCTTC. Translation gives CASSLETGINYGYTF.

The chain couples TRBV6-2 or TRBV6-3 to TRBJ2-6, with TRBD2 as a possible D gene (5 bases). Germline CDR1 and CDR2: MNHEY and SVGEGT. V was clipped by 1 base and J by 1 base, with 14 bases between them. The CDR3 runs to 18 residues. CDR3 in DNA: TGTGCCAGCAGTTACTTTGGCCGGGATCTTTCTGGGGCCAACGTCCTGACTTTC. Translation gives CASSYFGRDLSGANVLTF.

In its sample, this clonotype was seen a few times. The V and J genes are TRBV5-1 and TRBJ2-5, with D maybe TRBD1 (5 bases). Germline CDR1 reads SGHRS; CDR2 reads YFSETQ. The CDR3 is 13 amino acids. Trimming left V 7 bases short and J 2 bases short, with 12 bases between. The CDR3 is CASAGRNQETQYF. The CDR3, as DNA: TGCGCCAGCGCAGGGCGCAATCAAGAGACCCAGTACTTC.

This chain links TRBV12-3 or TRBV12-4 with TRBJ2-2, with a tentative D call TRBD1 (5 bases). This CDR3 spans 15 amino acids. V was clipped by 4 bases and J by 0 bases, with 9 bases between them. The CDR3 nucleotides read TGTGCCAGCAGTTCGATGACAGCGAACACCGGGGAGCTGTTTTTT. This sequence encodes CASSSMTANTGELFF.

The table lists this clonotype with a few counts. CDR3 DNA sequence: TGTGCCACCAGCAGCCCGGGGACTAGCGGTCTCACAGATACGCAGTATTTT. Encoded protein: CATSSPGTSGLTDTQYF. The chain carries TRBV15 and TRBJ2-3, with TRBD2 matching 11 bases. The CDR3 spans 17 residues. Germline V CDR1 and CDR2: LNHNV, YYDKDF (reference sequence). V was clipped by 3 bases and J by 2 bases; unmatched bases: 7.

This chain links TRBV10-3 with TRBJ1-1; D is unclear. CDR1 ENHRY and CDR2 SYGVKD come from the germline V gene. Trimming cost V 4 bases and J 3 bases, with 9 bases left between them. This CDR3 spans 13 amino acids. The chain's CDR3 is CAISARTDTEAFF. For the CDR3, the DNA is TGTGCCATCAGTGCCAGAACAGACACTGAAGCTTTCTTT.

This clonotype showed up many times. V and J are TRBV6-5 and TRBJ2-3; D unclear. This CDR3 contains 13 residues. Germline V gives CDR1 MNHEY, CDR2 SVGAGI. Trimming pared 5 bases from V and 2 bases from J, leaving 8 bases between. CDR3 sequence reads: CASSPPNTDTQYF. The CDR3 DNA sequence: TGTGCCAGCAGTCCCCCAAACACAGATACGCAGTATTTT.

This clonotype came up a few times. The chain combines TRBV7-2 with TRBJ2-1, with 8 bases fitting TRBD1. The CDR3 covers 19 residues. CDR1 is SGHTA, CDR2 FQGNSA, per germline. V lost 5 bases, J lost 4 bases, and 19 bases stayed unmatched. CDR3 sequence reads: CASSRGQGAGKGAYNEQFF. Written as DNA, the CDR3 is TGTGCCAGCAGCCGAGGGCAGGGGGCAGGAAAAGGGGCTTACAATGAGCAGTTCTTC.

This sequence joins TRBV24-1 and TRBJ2-5, with D hard to call. In germline, CDR1 is KGHDR, CDR2 SFDVKD. The CDR3 loop spans 14 amino acids. The germline V and J ends were trimmed by 2 bases and 5 bases, with 11 bases remaining between them. The CDR3: CATSDSVVGETQYF. For the CDR3, the DNA is TGTGCCACCAGTGATTCGGTTGTAGGGGAGACCCAGTACTTC.